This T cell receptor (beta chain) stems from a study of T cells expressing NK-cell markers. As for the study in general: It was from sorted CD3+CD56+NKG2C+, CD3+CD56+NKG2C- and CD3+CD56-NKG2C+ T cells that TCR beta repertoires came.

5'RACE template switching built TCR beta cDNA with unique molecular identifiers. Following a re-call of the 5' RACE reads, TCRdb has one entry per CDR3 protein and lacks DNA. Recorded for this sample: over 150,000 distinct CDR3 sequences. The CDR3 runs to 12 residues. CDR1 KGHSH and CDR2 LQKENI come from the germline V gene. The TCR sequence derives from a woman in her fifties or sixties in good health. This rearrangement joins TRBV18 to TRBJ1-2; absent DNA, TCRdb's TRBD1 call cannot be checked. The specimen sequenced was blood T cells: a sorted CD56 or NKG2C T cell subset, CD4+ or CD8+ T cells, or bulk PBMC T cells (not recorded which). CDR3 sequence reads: CASSQGAGGYTF.